Listed below are T cell receptor beta chains from one sample, sequenced in a study of control samples from healthy donors and cancer patients. The assay was immunoSEQ multiplex PCR, and TCRdb's table has in-frame clones only and misses some. The sample has some 150,000 clones, 75% to 95% seen once. The sample consisted of blood. Receptor source: a woman aged 25 to 45 in good health. Each CDR3 is given with its conserved first and last residue. D genes are given only for firm matches. Clone sizes are given selectively: once, few, many, or a class where the clone is expanded.

j_call clone_size d_call v_call cdr3_aa cdr3_nt
TRBJ2-5 NA NA TRBV2 CASSEYRRAETQYF TGTGCCAGCAGTGAATATCGGCGCGCGGAGACCCAGTACTTC
TRBJ2-7 NA TRBD2 TRBV7-8 CASSFIIGTRGEQYF TGTGCCAGCAGCTTTATAATAGGGACTAGGGGCGAGCAGTACTTC
TRBJ2-7 NA NA TRBV5-4 CASSLGAYEQYF TGTGCCAGCAGCTTGGGGGCCTACGAGCAGTACTTC
TRBJ2-1 NA TRBD2 TRBV29-1 CSVEERLALINEQFF TGCAGCGTTGAAGAGAGACTAGCGTTGATAAATGAGCAGTTCTTC
TRBJ2-3 once NA TRBV7-9 CASSLAPSTDTQYF TGTGCCAGCAGCTTAGCGCCTAGCACAGATACGCAGTATTTT
TRBJ1-3 NA TRBD1 TRBV3-1/TRBV3-2 CASSPLTGVGNTIYF TGTGCCAGCAGCCCCTTGACAGGGGTTGGAAACACCATATATTTT
TRBJ2-2 NA NA TRBV9 CASSVVGNTGELFF TGTGCCAGCAGCGTAGTGGGGAACACCGGGGAGCTGTTTTTT
TRBJ2-2 NA NA TRBV24-1 CATSGRNTGELFF TGTGCCACCAGCGGGAGGAACACCGGGGAGCTGTTTTTT
TRBJ2-3 NA TRBD1 TRBV7-9 CASSFRTGLTDTQYF TGTGCCAGCAGCTTTAGGACAGGTCTCACAGATACGCAGTATTTT
TRBJ1-1 NA NA TRBV6-2/TRBV6-3 CASSYVGANTEAFF TGTGCCAGCAGTTACGTGGGTGCGAACACTGAAGCTTTCTTT
TRBJ2-3 NA NA TRBV29-1 CSVEKWGESTDTQYF TGCAGCGTTGAAAAATGGGGAGAAAGCACAGATACGCAGTATTTT
TRBJ2-7 NA NA TRBV21-1 CASSKIGDGYEQYF TGTGCCAGCAGCAAGATCGGGGATGGATACGAGCAGTACTTC
TRBJ1-2 NA TRBD1 TRBV18 CASSPRQGLNYGYTF TGTGCCAGCTCACCCCGACAGGGCCTTAACTATGGCTACACCTTC
TRBJ2-7 NA TRBD1 TRBV28 CASSLTGAPSYEQYF TGTGCCAGCAGTCTGACAGGGGCTCCCTCCTACGAGCAGTACTTC
TRBJ1-2 NA TRBD1 TRBV4-1 CASSQGTGSYGYTF TGCGCCAGCAGCCAGGGGACAGGGAGCTATGGCTACACCTTC
TRBJ1-4 few TRBD1 TRBV6-5 CASSYQGATNEKLFF TGTGCCAGCAGTTACCAGGGGGCAACTAATGAAAAACTGTTTTTT
TRBJ2-2 NA NA TRBV6-1 CASSDRENGELFF TGTGCCAGCAGTGACAGGGAAAACGGGGAGCTGTTTTTT
TRBJ2-1 NA TRBD2 TRBV3-1/TRBV3-2 CASSQVAGGQNEQFF TGTGCCAGCAGCCAAGTAGCGGGGGGGCAAAATGAGCAGTTCTTC
TRBJ1-5 NA TRBD1 TRBV7-9 CASSLRDRGQPQHF TGTGCCAGCAGCTTACGGGACAGGGGACAGCCCCAGCATTTT
TRBJ2-7 NA TRBD1 TRBV19 CASSDRDRGVHEQYF TGTGCCAGTAGTGACCGGGACAGGGGGGTGCACGAGCAGTACTTC
TRBJ2-3 NA NA TRBV11-2 CASSGRASGTDTQYF TGTGCCAGCAGCGGACGGGCTAGCGGCACAGATACGCAGTATTTT
TRBJ2-7 NA TRBD2 TRBV20-1 CSASMPSGSNEQYF TGCAGTGCTAGTATGCCTAGCGGGAGCAACGAGCAGTACTTC
TRBJ1-6 NA TRBD1 TRBV12-5 CASGLDRGSNSPLHF TGTGCTAGTGGTTTGGACAGGGGTAGTAATTCACCCCTCCACTTT
TRBJ2-5 NA NA TRBV2 CASGDSHQETQYF TGTGCCAGCGGCGACAGCCACCAAGAGACCCAGTACTTC
TRBJ1-6 NA TRBD1 TRBV9 CASSAPGQDNSPLHF TGTGCCAGCAGCGCCCCGGGACAGGATAATTCACCCCTCCACTTT
TRBJ2-1 NA TRBD2 TRBV7-9 CASSLGMASGRNEQFF TGTGCCAGCAGCTTAGGTATGGCTAGCGGGAGAAATGAGCAGTTCTTC
TRBJ1-2 few NA TRBV6-4 CASSDSGSRRYTF TGTGCCAGCAGTGACTCGGGGTCTCGGCGCTACACCTTC
TRBJ2-1 NA NA TRBV5-1 CASSRTESSYNEQFF TGCGCCAGCAGCCGGACAGAAAGCTCCTACAATGAGCAGTTCTTC
TRBJ2-1 NA NA TRBV4-3 CASSGTPSYNEQFF TGCGCCAGCAGCGGGACTCCCTCCTACAATGAGCAGTTCTTC